These 20 T cell receptor beta chains originate from one sample sequenced in a study of response to subunit inactivated influenza vaccine. TCRdb passed the RT-PCR reads through MiXCR, listing each CDR3 protein once. The sample lists 500,000 to 750,000 distinct CDR3 sequences; less than 15% were seen once. The sample here was PBMCs from blood, taken less than 13 days after vaccination. These receptors were collected from a man in his fifties or sixties who received an inactivated influenza vaccine.

At least ten counts were recorded for this clonotype. The chain couples TRBV5-1 to TRBJ2-7, with 7 bases matching TRBD1. Germline trimming cut 2 bases from V and 1 base from J; bases unmatched to any gene: 3. This CDR3 has 14 amino acids. Germline CDR1 SGHRS, CDR2 YFSETQ. CDR3 sequence (DNA): TGCGCCAGCAGCTTATTGACAGGGTCCTACGAGCAGTACTTC. It specifies CASSLLTGSYEQYF.

This clonotype appeared many times. The chain carries TRBV12-3 or TRBV12-4 and TRBJ2-2, with 7 bases lining up with TRBD1. The V segment lost 0 bases and the J segment 4 bases; nucleotides outside the gene matches: 2. The CDR3 runs 15 residues. CDR3: CASSLAGTATGELFF. Here the CDR3 DNA reads TGTGCCAGCAGTTTAGCAGGGACAGCCACCGGGGAGCTGTTTTTT.

The rearrangement joins TRBV7-8 to TRBJ2-7; no definite D call. The germline gives CDR1 SGHVS, CDR2 FQNEAQ. Trimming took 11 bases from V and 4 from J, leaving 21 bases between them. This CDR3 is 14 amino acids long. The CDR3 DNA is TGTGCCTGCTCTGCGGACGGCCATTTTTACGAGCAGTACTTC. This gives the protein CACSADGHFYEQYF.

In its sample, this clonotype was seen many times. The chain carries TRBV7-2 and TRBJ2-7; 8 nucleotides align to TRBD2. This CDR3 has 14 residues. V dropped 5 bases and J dropped 3; count of bases not matched to a gene: 6. Germline V gene data show CDR1 as SGHTA and CDR2 as FQGNSA. The CDR3 sequence: CASSLLAEGYEQYF. The CDR3 nucleotides read TGTGCCAGCAGCCTACTAGCGGAGGGCTACGAGCAGTACTTC.

Note on this clonotype: The germline gene is not matched at one end of the junction; a read error may be the cause. This chain joins TRBV3-1 and TRBJ2-7, with 10 bases matching TRBD2. From germline, CDR1 is LGHDT and CDR2 YNNKEL (reference sequence). The CDR3 spans 15 residues. The CDR3 loop is CASSQVLAGPYEQYF. CDR3 coding DNA: TGCGCCAGCAGCCAAGTACTAGCGGGACCCTACGAGCAGTACTTC.

In this sample, this clonotype turned up a few times. The chain couples TRBV29-1 to TRBJ2-2; perhaps TRBD2 as D (7 bases). The CDR3 sequence is 17 residues long. Trimming removed 2 bases at V and 2 bases at J, with 18 bases between. Germline CDR1 is SQVTM and CDR2 is ANQGSEA. The CDR3 spells CSVEIVGGGRNTGELFF. CDR3 nucleotides: TGCAGCGTTGAAATTGTGGGCGGGGGCCGTAACACCGGGGAGCTGTTTTTT.

This chain uses TRBV4-3 with TRBJ2-2; D is ambiguous. Germline V CDR1 and CDR2: LGHNA, YSLEER. The CDR3 contains 15 residues. Trimming cost V 4 bases and J 1 base, with 10 bases left between them. The CDR3 sequence: CASSPHYGNTGELFF. CDR3 nucleotide sequence: TGCGCCAGCAGCCCCCACTACGGGAACACCGGGGAGCTGTTTTTT.

The chain is built from TRBV5-5 and TRBJ2-5; the D gene could be TRBD1 or TRBD2 (5 bases each). CDR3 length equals 14 residues. Trimming took off 4 bases at V and 5 bases at J, with 15 bases between the two ends. CDR1 is SGHKS and CDR2 is YYEKEE in the germline V gene (reference sequence). CDR3 residues: CASSRVGERETQYF. DNA for the CDR3: TGTGCCAGCAGCCGAGTGGGGGAGCGGGAGACCCAGTACTTC.

In its sample, this clonotype was seen a few times. The chain employs TRBV28 and TRBJ2-7, with TRBD2 identical over 8 bases. The CDR3 runs to 13 residues. Trimming removed 4 bases from V and 5 bases from J; junction bases left unmatched: 4. Germline lookup yields CDR1 MDHEN and CDR2 SYDVKM. The chain's CDR3 is CASSSGGVHEQYF. The CDR3 DNA follows: TGTGCCAGCAGTTCGGGGGGGGTCCACGAGCAGTACTTC.

This clonotype appeared a few times. V gene TRBV10-3 combines with J gene TRBJ2-7, with unresolved D. The CDR3 runs to 12 residues. In germline, CDR1 is ENHRY, CDR2 SYGVKD. The V and J ends lost 6 bases and 2 bases respectively, with 8 bases between them. CDR3 sequence reads: CAISADAYEQYF. The DNA of the CDR3 is TGTGCCATCAGCGCGGACGCCTACGAGCAGTACTTC.

There are a few counts of this clonotype. DNA for the CDR3: TGCAGCGTTGAAGGGGACAGGGCCTACGAGCAGTACTTC. It is translated as CSVEGDRAYEQYF. The genes are TRBV29-1 and TRBJ2-7; 9 nucleotides align to TRBD1. The CDR3 totals 13 residues. Trimming cost V 1 base and J 2 bases; bases outside gene matches: 0. Looked up from germline, CDR1 is SQVTM and CDR2 is ANQGSEA.

The V gene is TRBV15, the J gene TRBJ1-1, with D possibly matching TRBD1 (6 bases). Per germline, CDR1 LNHNV and CDR2 YYDKDF (reference sequence). This CDR3 has 15 residues. With 3 bases removed from V and 0 bases from J, the gap between germline ends came to 11 bases. The CDR3 coding sequence is TGTGCCACCAGCAGTGAGAGGACAGTGAACACTGAAGCTTTCTTT. This gives the protein CATSSERTVNTEAFF.

This clonotype was detected many times. The genes are TRBV9 and TRBJ2-3; a possible D gene is TRBD1 (6 bases). From germline, CDR1 is SGDLS and CDR2 YYNGEE. The V gene lost 0 bases and the J gene lost 7 bases, with 9 bases spanning the gap. The CDR3 contains 13 residues. Written as DNA, the CDR3 is TGTGCCAGCAGCGTAGGGGGACAACATACGCAGTATTTT. This translates into CASSVGGQHTQYF.

The rearrangement links TRBV7-9 to TRBJ2-2; 12 bases line up with TRBD2. Germline CDR1 reads SEHNR; CDR2 reads FQNEAQ (reference sequence). Trimming at V came to 10 bases and at J to 2 bases, leaving 11 bases not matched to a gene. The length of the CDR3 is 17 residues. For the CDR3, the DNA is TGTGCCAATCTCAAGACTAGCGGGAGCGCTAACACCGGGGAGCTGTTTTTT. Protein sequence: CANLKTSGSANTGELFF.

This clonotype was counted between two and nine times. The gene calls are TRBV3-1 and TRBJ2-1; D possibly corresponds to TRBD1 (6 bases). The CDR3 spans 13 residues. CDR1 is LGHDT and CDR2 is YNNKEL in the germline V gene (reference sequence). With 1 base removed from V and 7 bases from J, the gap between germline ends came to 8 bases. The CDR3 sequence is CASSQAGENEQFF. The CDR3 nucleotides are TGTGCCAGCAGCCAAGCAGGGGAGAATGAGCAGTTCTTC.

The CDR3 coding sequence is TGTGCCAGCAGTTACTCGACCACTAGCGGAGCCACAGATACGCAGTATTTT. Its protein product is CASSYSTTSGATDTQYF. The rearrangement links TRBV6-2 or TRBV6-3 to TRBJ2-3; 8 nucleotides agree with TRBD2. V shed 0 bases and J 2 bases; nucleotides not matched to a gene: 7. The CDR3 is made up of 17 amino acids. Germline CDR1 is MNHEY and CDR2 is SVGEGT.

A few counts support this clonotype. CDR3 amino acids: CASSEVGVYEQYF. In DNA form, the CDR3 reads TGTGCCAGCAGTGAGGTGGGGGTCTACGAGCAGTACTTC. V is TRBV25-1 and J is TRBJ2-7, with D perhaps assigned TRBD1 or TRBD2 (5 bases each). Germline V gene data show CDR1 as MGHDK and CDR2 as SYGVNS. There are 13 residues in the CDR3. Trimming cost V 3 bases and J 3 bases, with 9 bases left between them.

This clonotype appeared a few times. CDR3 sequence: CASSQDLGTGRNEQYF. For the CDR3, the DNA is TGTGCCAGCAGCCAAGATCTTGGGACAGGCCGCAACGAGCAGTACTTC. V and J are TRBV4-2 and TRBJ2-7; TRBD1 agrees at 8 bases. The germline V gene has CDR1 LGHNA and CDR2 YNFKEQ. The trim removed 0 bases at V and 5 bases at J, leaving 9 bases unmatched. CDR3 length equals 16 residues.

This clonotype has a handful of counts. The rearrangement uses TRBV10-3 and TRBJ2-6, with unresolved D. The CDR3 sequence is 17 residues long. Germline V CDR1 and CDR2: ENHRY, SYGVKD. Trimming took 6 bases from V and 0 from J, leaving 15 bases between them. For the CDR3, the DNA is TGTGCCATCAGCTCATTTTCCCCTAGCTCTGGGGCCAACGTCCTGACTTTC. Its translation is CAISSFSPSSGANVLTF.

The J gene is TRBJ2-3, the V gene TRBV7-2; 8 bases line up with TRBD2. Per the germline V gene, CDR1 is SGHTA and CDR2 is FQGNSA. The CDR3 totals 15 residues. V dropped 5 bases and J dropped 6; count of bases not matched to a gene: 10. In DNA, the CDR3 is TGTGCCAGCAGCCCCCGTTTAGCGGGAAAGGATACGCAGTATTTT. This translates into CASSPRLAGKDTQYF.